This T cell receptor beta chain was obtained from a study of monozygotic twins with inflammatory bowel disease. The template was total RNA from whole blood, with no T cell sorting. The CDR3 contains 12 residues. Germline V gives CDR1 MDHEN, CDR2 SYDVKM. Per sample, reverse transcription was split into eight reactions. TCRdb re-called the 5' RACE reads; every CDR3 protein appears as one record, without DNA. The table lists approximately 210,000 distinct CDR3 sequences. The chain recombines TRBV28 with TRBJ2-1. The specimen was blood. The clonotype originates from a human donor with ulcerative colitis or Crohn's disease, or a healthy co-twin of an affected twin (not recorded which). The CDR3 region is CASSLQFNEQFF. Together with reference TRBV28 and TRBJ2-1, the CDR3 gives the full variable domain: DVKVTQSSRYLVKRTGEKVFLECVQDMDHENMFWYRQDPGLGLRLIYFSYDVKMKEKGDIPEGYSVSREKKERFSLILESASTNQTSMYLCASSLQFNEQFFGPGTRLTVL.